The entry below gives a single T cell receptor beta chain sequence along with its context. These data originate in a study of blood T cell repertoires in COVID-19. The overall study: Acute and convalescent COVID-19 specimens originated in the United States, Italy and Spain. T cells, B-cell-depleted T cells, or PBMCs supplied cDNA or gDNA.

Looked up from germline, CDR1 is LGHNA and CDR2 is YSLEER. J lost 6 bases, V lost 0 bases, and 6 bases had no gene match. The CDR3 extends over 16 amino acids. In the source study's methods: Estimates of nucleated cell counts were drawn from the amplification of reference gene primers. The repertoire was sequenced with immunoSEQ multiplex PCR; TCRdb's copy has only in-frame clones and lacks some. D and trimming were read from the DNA, whereas the V and J calls and clone size are those reported in that table. The sample lists a few hundred thousand clones; 70% to 90% were seen once. The source material was peripheral blood. This chain uses TRBV4-3 with TRBJ2-1, with 9 bases lining up with TRBD1. The TCR originated in a woman in her 70s with active or convalescent COVID-19. The CDR3 sequence: CASSQDEGTGLNEQFF. CDR3 in DNA: TGCGCCAGCAGCCAAGATGAGGGGACAGGGCTCAATGAGCAGTTCTTC.